The TCR beta chain under discussion was sequenced for a study of long-term antiretroviral therapy in people with HIV (dated by TCRdb to the early 2020s). Background for the entire study: Collection of the earliest samples took place about a decade ahead of the 2015 WHO recommendation for immediate ART, at a time when ART was typically delayed until CD4 counts fell. This retrospective serial study examined whether starting ART and sustained HIV suppression were associated with changes in the composition and diversity of the TRB repertoire in peripheral blood. Test extractions of a monoclonal T-cell line alongside a few dozen polyclonal samples showed no cross-contamination during QIAcube processing. About 35% of the 30 participants with HIV were female. A total of roughly 200 cryopreserved PBMC samples were contributed to the cohort by 30 adults with confirmed HIV infection, with samples collected serially over a mean of roughly six years (range 1-12).

From the cysteine up to the valine, the CDR3 has a length of 15 residues. Only the CDR3 portion is preserved as DNA: 45 bases, with reading frame beginning at the first base. CDR1 and CDR2 are drawn from the germline V gene (reference sequence): SGHKS, YYEKEE. Trimming leaves V shorter by 4 bases and J shorter by 4 bases, with the junction holding 11 bases beyond the gene matches. Sequencing of the TRB variable region was done with the immunoSEQ hsTCRB v3.0 assay at survey level resolution. The target sequencing depth for TRB was about 40,000-55,000 T-cell genomes per sample. Pooled TRB libraries were sequenced on an Illumina MiSeq with a v3 150-cycle kit. As for the authors' bioinformatics: Repertoire analysis was run in R within a reproducible Nextflow workflow that covered QC, data transformation and analysis. Custom analyses were implemented in LymphoSeq2, an R package for AIRR-Seq data exploration. A few samples that produced fewer than 5000 total TRB sequences were removed, so 188 HIV repertoires were analyzed. Of the approximately 190 retained HIV repertoires, about 60 were collected before and approximately 130 after ART initiation. Repertoires were downsampled to 5000 TRB nucleotide sequences, with summary statistics averaged over 100 downsampling iterations. Only TRB sequences with CDR3 regions of at least seven amino acids were retained for analysis. Two measures captured diversity: a Shannon entropy-derived clonality score and the Gini coefficient. In the repertoire networks, any two of the top 5000 CDR3 amino acid sequences were linked whenever the two sequences differed by an edit distance of one. For TRB CDR3 amino acid sequences, antigen specificity groups and MHC restriction were predicted with GLIPH2. To flag known CMV, EBV, HIV or tissue antigen associations, CDR3 amino acid sequences were matched against VDJdb and McPAS-TCR. Pre-ART, post-ART and control groups were compared with Wilcoxon signed-rank tests and Holm-Bonferroni correction. This is the immuneACCESS table as TCRdb keeps it, with only in-frame sequences that have V and J called. A part of the clones is gone; compared with another copy, unresolved V genes explain less than half, and the rest is unexplained. The V and J calls and clone size are taken from that table; D and trimming were inferred from the DNA. The sample records some 20,000 clones, around 80% of which are singletons. The ten biggest clones cover 12% to 15% of the sample.

To be included, a participant needed at least one PBMC sample from before ART initiation plus at least two post-ART samples. Treatment was received in the United States of America by all participants with HIV. Before DNA extraction, cryopreserved samples of roughly 0.9-11 million PBMC were thawed and washed. At the time of the earliest PBMC sample for each participant with HIV, ages ranged from 23 to 54 years. PBMC samples from each participant spanned 1-4 timepoints before ART initiation and 2-8 timepoints after ART initiation, with a median of 7 samples. Serial HIV viral load, CD4+ T-cell count, ART history and demographic data were obtained for every participant. A Qiagen kit on a QIAcube was used to extract genomic DNA from unsorted PBMC, with samples processed in batches of 12. Points the paper makes about the study in general: The repertoire was dominated across all time points by expanded TRB clones identified before ART initiation, although this dominance was seen to fluctuate and to decrease in many PLHIV after ART. CDR3 length ranges in HIV repertoires were narrower than in controls, and network structure suggested an antigen-experienced repertoire with only a slight naive shift after ART. Since PBMC availability was limited, sequencing covered only the TCR beta chain, with no alpha chain pairing. Inferences about post-ART repertoire changes were limited because no data were available on ART adherence, viral resistance or therapy changes. Starting ART was linked to a significant rise in TRB diversity, yet even after long-term ART the diversity remained significantly lower than in transplant donor controls. Because cell numbers in pre-ART samples were limited, unsorted PBMC were profiled instead of sorted CD4+ and CD8+ T cells. The samples were dated from about 2003 to 2017, and the ART regimens that were used may be less effective than current ART regimens.

Worth noting for this clone: Its antigen is currently not known. No much larger clone exists at a distance of one base, and base qualities are not known.

The clonotype originates from a woman in her 30s with HIV. The chain couples TRBV5-5 to TRBJ2-7; 7 middle bases align to TRBD2. The source material was unsorted PBMCs, sampled 2.9 years after starting antiretroviral therapy. CDR3 loop: CASSGGGGGRYEQYV. The nucleotides are TGTGCCAGCAGCGGGGGGGGAGGTGGCAGGTACGAGCAGTACGTC.